This is a list of T cell receptor beta chains from one sample in a study of sequential checkpoint blockade in melanoma. TCRdb's copy holds only in-frame clones and misses some; the assay was immunoSEQ multiplex PCR. In the table there are about 40,000 clones, about four fifths of which are singletons. The input for sequencing was CD8+ T cells sorted from blood (inferred from file names), taken from a patient given nivolumab and ipilimumab in sequence. Every receptor here comes from a human donor with melanoma. CDR3s include the opening cysteine and the closing phenylalanine or tryptophan. The D gene is left open where the match is weak. Some rows mark clone size as missing; the rest say once, few, many or name a class of expanded clone.

d_gene: TRBD1; j_gene: TRBJ1-2; v_gene: TRBV14; abundance: -; CDR3aa: CASSRDRGYGYTF; CDR3nt: TGTGCCAGCAGCCGGGACAGGGGCTATGGCTACACCTTC
d_gene: -; j_gene: TRBJ2-1; v_gene: TRBV13; abundance: once; CDR3aa: CASSLGRTFEQFF; CDR3nt: TGTGCCAGCAGCTTAGGCCGGACTTTTGAGCAGTTCTTC
d_gene: -; j_gene: TRBJ2-1; v_gene: TRBV19; abundance: -; CDR3aa: CASSMSGGSDEQFF; CDR3nt: TGTGCCAGTAGTATGTCCGGGGGATCCGATGAGCAGTTCTTC
d_gene: -; j_gene: TRBJ2-7; v_gene: TRBV5-1; abundance: -; CDR3aa: CASSLGSGVEQYF; CDR3nt: TGCGCCAGCAGCTTGGGGTCCGGGGTCGAGCAGTACTTC
d_gene: -; j_gene: TRBJ2-7; v_gene: TRBV29-1; abundance: -; CDR3aa: CSVGIPGTYEQYF; CDR3nt: TGCAGCGTTGGGATTCCGGGGACCTACGAGCAGTACTTC
d_gene: -; j_gene: TRBJ2-2; v_gene: TRBV15; abundance: -; CDR3aa: CATSRDRVMVELFF; CDR3nt: TGTGCCACCAGCAGAGACAGGGTTATGGTGGAGCTGTTTTTT
d_gene: -; j_gene: TRBJ1-1; v_gene: TRBV11-2; abundance: -; CDR3aa: CASSTTGPEAFF; CDR3nt: TGTGCCAGCAGCACCACAGGACCCGAAGCTTTCTTT
d_gene: TRBD2; j_gene: TRBJ2-3; v_gene: TRBV6-1; abundance: -; CDR3aa: CASSRTSGGPDTQYF; CDR3nt: TGTGCCAGCAGTCGAACTAGCGGGGGCCCCGATACGCAGTATTTT
d_gene: -; j_gene: TRBJ2-1; v_gene: TRBV4-1; abundance: -; CDR3aa: CASSQDLARSYNEQFF; CDR3nt: TGCGCCAGCAGCCAAGATCTCGCTAGATCCTACAATGAGCAGTTCTTC
d_gene: TRBD2; j_gene: TRBJ2-1; v_gene: TRBV9; abundance: -; CDR3aa: CASSGAGGSYNEQFF; CDR3nt: TGTGCCAGCAGCGGGGCGGGGGGATCTTACAATGAGCAGTTCTTC
d_gene: -; j_gene: TRBJ1-1; v_gene: TRBV5-6; abundance: -; CDR3aa: CASSLGGTLDTEAFF; CDR3nt: TGTGCCAGCAGCTTGGGTGGGACACTGGACACTGAAGCTTTCTTT
d_gene: TRBD1; j_gene: TRBJ2-1; v_gene: TRBV9; abundance: -; CDR3aa: CASSSDRDNEQFF; CDR3nt: TGTGCCAGCAGCTCCGACAGGGACAATGAGCAGTTCTTC
d_gene: -; j_gene: TRBJ2-2; v_gene: TRBV5-1; abundance: -; CDR3aa: CASSDGQSNTGELFF; CDR3nt: TGCGCCAGCAGCGACGGACAGTCGAACACCGGGGAGCTGTTTTTT